The 32 T cell receptor beta chains in this list originate from one sample, sequenced in a study of T cells in Graves' hyperthyroidism and ophthalmopathy. Amplified TCR beta CDR3 regions came from RNA transcripts. First-round RT-PCR of the TCR CDR3 relied on the HTBI primer set. TCRdb passed the multiplex PCR reads through MiXCR, listing each CDR3 protein once. The table includes about 710,000 distinct CDR3 sequences, 16% detected once. Sequenced input: blood. The receptors shown here come from a man aged 18 to 29 with Graves' hyperthyroidism.

The V gene is TRBV18, the J gene TRBJ2-5; 12 bases are shared with TRBD2. Losses at the gene ends were 2 bases for V and 4 bases for J; bases not matched to a gene: 11. Germline V gives CDR1 KGHSH, CDR2 LQKENI. The CDR3 extends over 18 amino acids. CDR3 nucleotides: TGTGCCAGCTCACCATCCGGACTAGCGGGGCCCTCCGGAGAGACCCAGTACTTC. It is translated as CASSPSGLAGPSGETQYF.

This clonotype was detected a few times. The chain links TRBV5-5 to TRBJ2-7, with D perhaps matching TRBD1 (5 bases). Germline V lookup: CDR1 SGHKS, CDR2 YYEKEE (reference sequence). This CDR3 contains 14 residues. The V and J ends lost 4 bases and 6 bases respectively, with 17 bases between them. The DNA of the CDR3 is TGTGCCAGCAGCCCCACGGGCAGGGAAGGCGAGCAGTACTTC. It codes for CASSPTGREGEQYF.

At least ten counts were recorded for this clonotype. This sequence joins TRBV7-8 and TRBJ2-1, with 8 bases matching TRBD2. Germline loops: CDR1 SGHVS, CDR2 FQNEAQ. The CDR3 length is 12 residues. V was pared by 11 bases and J by 12 bases, with 12 bases of the junction left unmatched. CDR3 nucleotide sequence: TGTGCCGCTAGCGGGCCGGAGGGATGGCAGTTCTTC. Translated, it gives CAASGPEGWQFF.

This clonotype was counted at least ten times. The genes are TRBV5-1 and TRBJ2-1, with 8 bases that match TRBD1. This CDR3 has 14 amino acids. J gave up 7 bases and V 4 bases, and 7 bases lay outside the gene matches. Germline assignment: CDR1 SGHRS and CDR2 YFSETQ. The CDR3 spells CASSPGQGVNEQFF. Here the CDR3 DNA reads TGCGCCAGCAGCCCCGGACAGGGAGTGAATGAGCAGTTCTTC.

Only a few counts were recorded for this clonotype. V gene TRBV7-9 combines with J gene TRBJ2-7, with D perhaps TRBD1 (6 bases). The CDR3 length is 14 residues. Germline V gene sequence: CDR1 SEHNR, CDR2 FQNEAQ (reference sequence). The V end lost 5 bases, the J end lost 3 bases, and 14 bases lay between the germline ends. CDR3 nucleotide sequence: TGTGCCAGCAGCCCTCGCACAGGGCTCTACGAGCAGTACTTC. Protein sequence: CASSPRTGLYEQYF.

This clonotype came up many times. This chain connects TRBV2 to TRBJ1-5; 10 bases line up with TRBD1. Germline CDR1 is SNHLY and CDR2 is FYNNEI. This CDR3 has 14 amino acids. The V and J ends lost 4 bases and 6 bases, in that order; junction bases with no gene match: 3. DNA for the CDR3: TGTGCCAGCAGTGCCGGGACAGGGGCTCAGCCCCAGCATTTT. It encodes CASSAGTGAQPQHF.

This clonotype appeared many times. The V and J genes are TRBV18 and TRBJ1-5; possible D gene TRBD1, 5 bases. The V end was cut by 3 bases, the J end by 3 bases, with 9 bases between. This CDR3 is built from 14 residues. The germline V gene has CDR1 KGHSH and CDR2 LQKENI. The chain's CDR3 is CASSPQGPNQPQHF. The CDR3 DNA reads TGTGCCAGCTCACCCCAGGGACCCAATCAGCCCCAGCATTTT.

This clonotype appeared many times. V usage is TRBV7-3 and J usage is TRBJ2-1; 12 bases match TRBD1. With V trimmed by 5 bases and J by 7 bases, 6 bases remained unmatched. CDR1 and CDR2 (germline): SGHTA, FQGTGA. This CDR3 contains 15 residues. The CDR3 is CASSPGTGGWNEQFF. CDR3 nucleotides: TGTGCCAGCAGCCCCGGGACAGGGGGCTGGAATGAGCAGTTCTTC.

This chain connects TRBV19 to TRBJ2-1; possibly TRBD2 for D (5 bases). CDR3 length equals 14 residues. Germline CDR1 reads LNHDA; CDR2 reads SQIVND (reference sequence). Trimming cost V 3 bases and J 4 bases, with 10 bases left between them. DNA of the CDR3: TGTGCCAGTAGTATGAGCGGAGGATACAATGAGCAGTTCTTC. As protein: CASSMSGGYNEQFF.

This clonotype was seen at least ten times. CDR3 coding DNA: TGTGCCAGCAGGCCAGGGGTCCGGACTGAAGCTTTCTTT. Translation gives CASRPGVRTEAFF. The rearrangement joins TRBV12-3 or TRBV12-4 to TRBJ1-1, with D possibly TRBD1 on 6 matching bases. The length of the CDR3 is 13 residues. V lost 6 bases to trimming and J lost 5 bases, with 13 bases between them.

The gene calls are TRBV5-1 and TRBJ2-5; no clear D. V lost 6 bases, J lost 0 bases, and 12 bases lay in between. CDR3 length: 14 residues. Germline V gene sequence: CDR1 SGHRS, CDR2 YFSETQ. The CDR3 nucleotides are TGCGCCAGCACTCGAGGTGACTACCAAGAGACCCAGTACTTC. This gives the protein CASTRGDYQETQYF. Combining the CDR3 with reference TRBV5-1 and TRBJ2-5 gives the whole variable domain KAGVTQTPRYLIKTRGQQVTLSCSPISGHRSVSWYQQTPGQGLQFLFEYFSETQRNKGNFPGRFSGRQFSNSRSEMNVSTLELGDSALYLCASTRGDYQETQYFGPGTRLLVL.

The rearrangement joins TRBV29-1 to TRBJ2-1, with D possibly matching TRBD2 (7 bases). The CDR3 sequence is 15 residues long. V was clipped by 3 bases and J by 2 bases, with 14 bases between them. Germline V CDR1 and CDR2: SQVTM, ANQGSEA. In nucleotides, the CDR3 is TGCAGCGTTGAGGGGGGGGCGCGCCCCTACAATGAGCAGTTCTTC. Its protein product is CSVEGGARPYNEQFF.

In its sample, this clonotype was seen many times. This chain connects TRBV7-8 to TRBJ1-3; D remains ambiguous. V shed 6 bases and J shed 4 bases, with 10 bases lying between them. The V gene's germline CDR1 is SGHVS and CDR2 FQNEAQ. The CDR3 is made up of 13 amino acids. The CDR3 DNA is TGTGCCAGCAGTCCAGCAGCGGGAAACACCATATATTTT. The encoded protein is CASSPAAGNTIYF.

This clonotype was seen only a few times. This rearrangement joins TRBV7-2 to TRBJ1-6; D ambiguous. V lost 1 base and J 7 bases, leaving 5 bases between the germline ends. This CDR3 is built from 13 residues. Germline V gene lookup returns CDR1 SGHTA and CDR2 FQGNSA. Here the CDR3 DNA reads TGTGCCAGCAGCTTAGTTTCGAATTCACCCCTCCACTTT. Encoded protein: CASSLVSNSPLHF.

Many counts were recorded for this clonotype. This chain uses TRBV10-3 with TRBJ2-3, with D hard to call. V gave up 0 bases and J gave up 2 bases, with 3 bases separating them. The CDR3 has 13 amino acids. Germline V gene lookup returns CDR1 ENHRY and CDR2 SYGVKD. The CDR3 DNA follows: TGTGCCATCAGTGAGTCGAACACAGATACGCAGTATTTT. Amino acid sequence: CAISESNTDTQYF.

At least ten counts were recorded for this clonotype. The rearrangement links TRBV18 to TRBJ2-1; 7 bases align to TRBD2. The germline V gene encodes CDR1 KGHSH and CDR2 LQKENI. This CDR3 region has 14 residues. J was trimmed by 2 bases and V by 6 bases; bases with no gene match: 4. The CDR3 region has the DNA TGTGCCAGCTCTCCGACTAGCACCTACAATGAGCAGTTCTTC. This encodes CASSPTSTYNEQFF.

This clonotype occurred many times. The rearrangement joins TRBV20-1 to TRBJ2-7, with no clear D. The CDR3 is 13 amino acids. Per the germline V gene, CDR1 is DFQATT and CDR2 is SNEGSKA (reference sequence). V gave up 1 base and J gave up 2 bases, with 9 bases separating them. The DNA of the CDR3 is TGCAGTGCTAGAGGAGGAAGGGCCTACGAGCAGTACTTC. As protein: CSARGGRAYEQYF.

This clonotype was counted ten times or more. This chain uses TRBV12-3 or TRBV12-4 with TRBJ2-7; TRBD1 agrees at 8 bases. CDR3 length equals 14 residues. Trimming at V came to 6 bases and at J to 3 bases, leaving 7 bases not matched to a gene. The chain's CDR3 is CASSSRTGNYEQYF. The CDR3 nucleotides read TGTGCCAGCAGCTCTAGGACAGGGAACTACGAGCAGTACTTC.

This clonotype was found a few times. This rearrangement joins TRBV7-8 to TRBJ2-7; the D gene is possibly TRBD1 (5 bases). The CDR3 totals 14 residues. V was pared by 5 bases and J by 1 base, with 12 bases between. Germline V gives CDR1 SGHVS, CDR2 FQNEAQ. Written as DNA, the CDR3 is TGTGCCAGCAGCAAAAATTCAGGGTCCTACGAGCAGTACTTC. Its protein is CASSKNSGSYEQYF. The full variable domain, its missing parts supplied by reference TRBV7-8 and TRBJ2-7, is GAGVSQSPRYKVAKRGQDVALRCDPISGHVSLFWYQQALGQGPEFLTYFQNEAQLDKSGLPSDRFFAERPEGSVSTLKIQRTQQEDSAVYLCASSKNSGSYEQYFGPGTRLTVT.

The chain carries TRBV6-1 and TRBJ1-3; 8 positions agree with TRBD1. Germline V gene lookup returns CDR1 MNHNS and CDR2 SASEGT. The CDR3 is 16 residues long. V gave up 6 bases and J gave up 0 bases; unmatched junction bases: 7. CDR3 region: CASRGQARSSGNTIYF. The CDR3 DNA sequence: TGTGCCAGCAGGGGACAGGCGCGAAGCTCTGGAAACACCATATATTTT.

The V and J genes are TRBV4-1 and TRBJ2-7; possible D gene TRBD1, 5 bases. CDR1 and CDR2 (germline): MGHRA, YSYEKL. This CDR3 spans 13 amino acids. Deletions cut 3 bases from V and 3 bases from J, with 9 bases between. CDR3 nucleotides: TGCGCCAGCAGCCAGCAAGACAGCTACGAGCAGTACTTC. Its protein is CASSQQDSYEQYF.

This clonotype has a count of ten or more. Here the CDR3 reads CASSEGTGGGYTF. In nucleotides, the CDR3 is TGCGCCAGCAGTGAGGGGACAGGAGGGGGCTACACCTTC. V usage is TRBV10-2 and J usage is TRBJ1-2, with TRBD1 matching 8 bases. Germline V gene data show CDR1 as WSHSY and CDR2 as SAAADI. V lost 2 bases, J lost 8 bases, and 4 bases stayed unmatched. There are 13 residues in the CDR3.

In this sample, this clonotype turned up many times. The chain is built from TRBV28 and TRBJ2-3, with D unresolved. The CDR3 contains 14 residues. Trimming took 3 bases from V and 0 from J, leaving 7 bases between them. Germline CDR1 MDHEN, CDR2 SYDVKM. The CDR3 DNA reads TGTGCCAGCAGTTTTACTTCTAGCACAGATACGCAGTATTTT. Protein sequence: CASSFTSSTDTQYF.

This clonotype has more than one count but fewer than ten. The gene calls are TRBV29-1 and TRBJ2-1, with D possibly being TRBD2 (6 bases). Looked up from germline, CDR1 is SQVTM and CDR2 is ANQGSEA. The CDR3 covers 15 residues. V was cut by 4 bases and J by 0 bases, with 13 bases left in between. The CDR3 DNA follows: TGCAGCGTTGCCCGGGACTGGAGCTCCTACAATGAGCAGTTCTTC. Its protein is CSVARDWSSYNEQFF.

This clonotype was counted at least ten times. The chain joins TRBV28 to TRBJ2-1, with a weak D call TRBD2 (6 bases). V was clipped by 4 bases and J by 10 bases, with 17 bases between them. The germline V gene has CDR1 MDHEN and CDR2 SYDVKM. The CDR3 runs 14 residues. CDR3 in DNA: TGTGCCAGCAGTTCCCCAGTCCCCAGCGGGGAGCAGTTCTTC. Translating it yields CASSSPVPSGEQFF.

This clonotype has only a few counts. The genes are TRBV5-1 and TRBJ2-1, with TRBD1 as a possible D gene (5 bases). This CDR3 region has 14 residues. Between the trimmed V and J ends, which lost 1 base and 7 bases, there was a span of 12 bases. Germline CDR1 reads SGHRS; CDR2 reads YFSETQ. The CDR3 region has the DNA TGCGCCAGCAGCTTGCTTCAGGGCGATAATGAGCAGTTCTTC. The encoded protein is CASSLLQGDNEQFF.

This clonotype was recorded at least ten times. The junction departs from germline at one end; a sequencing error may be responsible. This chain links TRBV6-1 with TRBJ2-1; 12 bases are shared with TRBD2. The CDR3 runs to 15 residues. CDR1 and CDR2 (germline): MNHNS, SASEGT. Here the CDR3 reads CASSPSGRGINEQFF. The CDR3 nucleotides read TGTGCCAGCAGTCCTAGCGGGAGGGGGATAAATGAGCAGTTCTTT.

This clonotype was counted only a few times. The chain combines TRBV20-1 with TRBJ2-7; a possible D gene is TRBD1 (5 bases). The CDR3 consists of 15 residues. CDR1 DFQATT and CDR2 SNEGSKA come from the germline V gene (reference sequence). Trimming took 3 bases from V and 3 from J, leaving 18 bases between them. The CDR3: CSARDPYTRGYEQYF. In nucleotides, the CDR3 is TGCAGTGCTAGGGACCCATACACAAGGGGCTACGAGCAGTACTTC.

The genes are TRBV18 and TRBJ2-5; 8 bases align to TRBD1. Germline lookup yields CDR1 KGHSH and CDR2 LQKENI. This CDR3 comprises 15 residues. J was trimmed by 5 bases and V by 6 bases; bases with no gene match: 11. CDR3 sequence: CASSHWTGRPETQYF. For the CDR3, the DNA is TGTGCCAGCTCCCATTGGACAGGGCGCCCTGAGACCCAGTACTTC.

The rearrangement links TRBV10-2 to TRBJ2-1; D is uncertain. The CDR3 has 14 residues. CDR1 and CDR2 from the germline V gene are WSHSY and SAAADI. V was cut by 7 bases and J by 3 bases, with 13 bases left in between. The CDR3 DNA follows: TGCGCCAGCACCCCCTTACGGTACTACAATGAGCAGTTCTTC. This translates into CASTPLRYYNEQFF.

This clonotype was observed a handful of times. The germline gene is not matched at one end of the junction; a read error may be the cause. The chain couples TRBV12-3 or TRBV12-4 to TRBJ2-7; 8 nucleotides agree with TRBD1. This CDR3 is 14 amino acids long. Here the CDR3 reads CASSRDRFSYGQYF. CDR3 bases: TGTGCCAGCAGCCGGGACAGGTTCTCCTACGGGCAGTACTTC.

The rearrangement links TRBV12-3 or TRBV12-4 to TRBJ2-3; 7 bases map to TRBD2. The CDR3 runs to 12 residues. Trimming at V came to 8 bases and at J to 6 bases, leaving 5 bases not matched to a gene. DNA of the CDR3: TGTGCCAGCCACATGGGAGGGGATACGCAGTATTTT. Protein: CASHMGGDTQYF.